This entry lists 12 T cell receptor beta chains sequenced from one sample in a study of neurological immune-mediated disorders (dated by TCRdb to between 2018 and 2021). The intended sense of this specimen's time point label: longitudinal time-point 3. Library method: 5' RACE. The run used an Illumina HiSeq 2500. The public reads were reprocessed in TCRdb via fastp at Q25 and MiXCR, keeping in-frame beta chains. CDR3 protein duplicates are merged, each entry listing the most common genes and DNA. Within this sample are tens of thousands of distinct CDR3 sequences, with roughly 8.8% of them counted one time only. The ten top clones hold 1.5% to 2% of the sample. The sequenced sample consisted of PBMCs. The source of these receptors is a woman aged 40-49 years in good health.

This clonotype was recorded many times. The chain uses TRBV18 and TRBJ2-1, with 9 bases lining up with TRBD2. The germline gives CDR1 KGHSH, CDR2 LQKENI. There are 13 residues in the CDR3. V shed 4 bases and J 12 bases; nucleotides not matched to a gene: 7. The CDR3 region has the DNA TGTGCCAGCTCACGCGAGCGGGAGGAGGGGCAGTTCTTC. As protein: CASSREREEGQFF.

The table lists this clonotype with many counts. The chain combines TRBV20-1 with TRBJ2-7, with D tentatively TRBD2 (5 bases). The germline V gene encodes CDR1 DFQATT and CDR2 SNEGSKA (reference sequence). The CDR3 is made up of 13 amino acids. Trimming shortened V by 1 base and J by 5 bases, and 12 bases separated the two germline ends. The CDR3 sequence: CSARAGSGNEQYF. The CDR3 nucleotides are TGCAGTGCTAGAGCGGGAAGCGGCAACGAGCAGTACTTC.

This clonotype was found many times. The chain combines TRBV6-5 with TRBJ2-7; 9 bases map to TRBD2. V shed 6 bases, J shed 6 bases, and the junction held 15 bases outside the gene matches. Per germline, CDR1 MNHEY and CDR2 SVGAGI. The length of the CDR3 is 16 residues. The CDR3 loop reads CASSLMVAGVGREQYF. In DNA, the CDR3 is TGTGCCAGCAGCCTGATGGTAGCGGGAGTGGGGCGCGAGCAGTACTTC.

This clonotype was seen ten or more times. This sequence joins TRBV10-2 and TRBJ2-1, with TRBD2 matching over 11 bases. Germline lookup yields CDR1 WSHSY and CDR2 SAAADI. The CDR3 has 15 residues. V was clipped by 3 bases and J by 4 bases; unmatched bases: 2. As DNA, the CDR3 is TGCGCCAGCAGTGACGGACTAGCGGGTTACAATGAGCAGTTCTTC. Its translation: CASSDGLAGYNEQFF.

This clonotype was counted at least ten times. This chain links TRBV5-5 with TRBJ2-3; D might be TRBD1 or TRBD2, each matching 5 bases. Trimming stripped 2 bases from V and 4 bases from J, with 14 bases between. CDR3 length: 15 residues. CDR1 and CDR2 (germline): SGHKS, YYEKEE (reference sequence). CDR3 residues: CASSLWDPAADTQYF. CDR3 sequence (DNA): TGTGCCAGCAGCTTATGGGACCCGGCGGCAGATACGCAGTATTTT.

This clonotype was observed many times. This chain links TRBV5-1 with TRBJ1-1, with a weak D call TRBD1 (5 bases). V was shortened by 4 bases and J by 5 bases, with 12 bases between the two germline ends. The CDR3 loop spans 13 amino acids. Germline V gene lookup returns CDR1 SGHRS and CDR2 YFSETQ. CDR3 DNA sequence: TGCGCCAGCAGCGGGGCGACAGAAACTGAAGCTTTCTTT. It yields the protein CASSGATETEAFF.

Points on this clonotype: A much larger clone differs by one base, so this may be a read error. This chain joins TRBV4-1 and TRBJ1-2; 8 bases agree with TRBD1. This CDR3 region has 14 residues. Per the germline V gene, CDR1 is MGHRA and CDR2 is YSYEKL. The J segment lost 6 bases and the V segment lost 3 bases, leaving 6 bases of the junction unmatched. The CDR3 region is CASSHGQGKDGYTF. CDR3 coding DNA: TGCGCCAGCAGCCATGGACAGGGAAAGGATGGCTACACCTTC.

Ten or more counts support this clonotype. The gene calls are TRBV27 and TRBJ1-3; D unresolved. CDR3 length equals 16 residues. Germline loops: CDR1 MNHEY, CDR2 SMNVEV (reference sequence). The V and J ends lost 3 bases and 0 bases respectively, with 12 bases between them. CDR3 nucleotide sequence: TGTGCCAGCAGTTTGGGCAGGCCCCGCTCTGGAAACACCATATATTTT. Translation: CASSLGRPRSGNTIYF.

The chain joins TRBV4-3 to TRBJ1-1, with a possible D match to TRBD1 (5 bases). The CDR3 totals 13 residues. The germline V and J ends were trimmed by 4 bases and 6 bases, with 12 bases remaining between them. From germline, CDR1 is LGHNA and CDR2 YSLEER. The CDR3 nucleotides are TGCGCCAGCAGCCTTCACGGGACCGCTGAAGCTTTCTTT. This encodes CASSLHGTAEAFF.

This clonotype was found many times. The genes are TRBV15 and TRBJ2-7, with a possible D match to TRBD1 (6 bases). V gave up 6 bases and J gave up 4 bases, with 22 bases separating them. This CDR3 region has 16 residues. Germline V gives CDR1 LNHNV, CDR2 YYDKDF (reference sequence). The DNA of the CDR3 is TGTGCCACCAGGCAAATTCCGGGACAAGTTGTTTACGAGCAGTACTTC. Its translation: CATRQIPGQVVYEQYF.

This clonotype is medium-sized (0.01 to 0.1%) in the sample. The chain uses TRBV4-3 and TRBJ2-1; no firm D call. V lost 0 bases and J 4 bases, leaving 10 bases between the germline ends. CDR1 is LGHNA, CDR2 YSLEER, per germline. The CDR3 consists of 15 residues. The CDR3 coding sequence is TGCGCCAGCAGCCAAGATGGGAATAGATACAATGAGCAGTTCTTC. This codes for CASSQDGNRYNEQFF.

This clonotype has just a few counts. J is TRBJ2-1 and V is TRBV21-1; the D call of TRBD1 is as the table states it, not checked on the DNA. TRBV21-1 is reported as a pseudogene. This CDR3 has 15 residues. The CDR3 loop reads CASNSRDGTYNEQFF. In DNA, the CDR3 is TGTGCCAGCAACAGCCGGGACGGCACCTACAATGAGCAGTTCTTC.